These 8 T cell receptor beta chains were sequenced from one sample in a study of cytomegalovirus exposure and HLA in healthy donors. PCR was performed using 60 Vbeta and 13 Jbeta primers. Produced via immunoSEQ multiplex PCR; TCRdb's table is partial and in-frame only. In the table there are under 200,000 clones, over 75% of which are singletons. Sequencing was carried out using PBMCs. These receptors were obtained from a woman in her thirties in good health and CMV-seronegative.

This chain's CDR3 is CASSQGSGGADEQFF. The CDR3, as DNA: TGTGCCAGCAGCCAAGGGAGCGGGGGGGCAGATGAGCAGTTCTTC. The chain employs TRBV4-2 and TRBJ2-1; 10 bases are a match to TRBD2. This CDR3 spans 15 amino acids. V was clipped by 1 base and J by 8 bases; unmatched bases: 5. The germline gives CDR1 LGHNA, CDR2 YNFKEQ.

A few counts support this clone. This sequence joins TRBV6-1 and TRBJ1-6; D is uncertain. The CDR3 runs to 15 residues. V was clipped by 8 bases and J by 6 bases, with 17 bases between them. Per germline, CDR1 MNHNS and CDR2 SASEGT. The CDR3 region has the DNA TGTGCCAGCGGCGCCGAGGGCCTAGGTAATTCACCCCTCCACTTT. This gives the protein CASGAEGLGNSPLHF.

This chain joins TRBV5-5 and TRBJ2-1, with 8 bases that match TRBD2. The CDR3 has 15 amino acids. CDR1 and CDR2 from the germline V gene are SGHKS and YYEKEE (reference sequence). With 0 bases clipped from V and 4 bases from J, the junction kept 3 bases outside the gene matches. The CDR3 region is CASSLAASGYNEQFF. CDR3 coding DNA: TGTGCCAGCAGCTTGGCTGCTAGCGGGTACAATGAGCAGTTCTTC.

The genes are TRBV9 and TRBJ2-7; 7 bases match TRBD1. From germline, CDR1 is SGDLS and CDR2 YYNGEE. The CDR3 extends over 15 amino acids. V trimming: 2 bases; J trimming: 4 bases; junction bases outside the gene matches: 9. CDR3 region: CASSVAPGTVYEQYF. As DNA, the CDR3 is TGTGCCAGCAGCGTTGCCCCCGGGACAGTTTACGAGCAGTACTTC.

There are a few counts of this clone. The chain combines TRBV10-1 with TRBJ2-5; D gene unclear. The CDR3 consists of 11 residues. V lost 10 bases to trimming and J lost 5 bases, with 11 bases between them. Germline CDR1 WNHNN, CDR2 SYGVQD (reference sequence). The CDR3 protein is CAIGRAETQYF. Written as DNA, the CDR3 is TGCGCCATAGGTCGAGCGGAGACCCAGTACTTC.

The V call is TRBV10-3, the J call TRBJ1-4; tentative D call: TRBD1 (5 bases). Trimming shortened V by 6 bases and J by 4 bases, and 21 bases separated the two germline ends. Germline CDR1 reads ENHRY; CDR2 reads SYGVKD. The CDR3 has 17 residues. CDR3 coding DNA: TGTGCCATCAGCGGAGGCCACGGGGACGGGAGTAATGAAAAACTGTTTTTT. It encodes CAISGGHGDGSNEKLFF.

This clone was found once. This chain connects TRBV4-1 to TRBJ1-2; D gene uncertain. Germline-derived CDR1 and CDR2 are MGHRA and YSYEKL. The germline V and J ends were trimmed by 4 bases and 7 bases, with 13 bases remaining between them. CDR3 size: 13 residues. The CDR3 DNA is TGCGCCAGCAGCCCTTTAGGAGGCAGTGGCTACACCTTC. Translated, it gives CASSPLGGSGYTF.

V gene TRBV5-1 combines with J gene TRBJ2-5, with D perhaps TRBD1 (7 bases). Between the trimmed V and J ends, which lost 0 bases and 5 bases, there was a span of 14 bases. The CDR3 runs to 15 residues. Germline V gives CDR1 SGHRS, CDR2 YFSETQ. CDR3 DNA: TGCGCCAGCAGCTTGGGTCAGGGGGGCAGGGAGACCCAGTACTTC. It encodes CASSLGQGGRETQYF.